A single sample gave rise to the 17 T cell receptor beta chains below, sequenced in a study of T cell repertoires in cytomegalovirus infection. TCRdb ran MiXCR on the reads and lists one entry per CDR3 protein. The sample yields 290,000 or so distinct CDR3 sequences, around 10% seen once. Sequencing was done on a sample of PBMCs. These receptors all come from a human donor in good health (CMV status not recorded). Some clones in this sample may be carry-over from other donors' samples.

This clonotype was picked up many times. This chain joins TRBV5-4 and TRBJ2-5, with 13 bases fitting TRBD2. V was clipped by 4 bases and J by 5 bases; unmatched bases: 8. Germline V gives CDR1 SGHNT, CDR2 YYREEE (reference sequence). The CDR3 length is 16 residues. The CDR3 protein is CASSLRLAGGRETQYF. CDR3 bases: TGTGCCAGCAGCCTAAGACTAGCGGGGGGCCGGGAGACCCAGTACTTC.

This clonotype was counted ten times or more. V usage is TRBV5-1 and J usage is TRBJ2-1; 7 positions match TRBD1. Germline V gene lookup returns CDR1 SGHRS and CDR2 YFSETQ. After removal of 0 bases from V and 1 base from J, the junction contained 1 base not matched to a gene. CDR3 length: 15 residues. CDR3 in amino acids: CASSLEQGSYNEQFF. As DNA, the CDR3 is TGCGCCAGCAGCTTGGAACAGGGGTCCTACAATGAGCAGTTCTTC.

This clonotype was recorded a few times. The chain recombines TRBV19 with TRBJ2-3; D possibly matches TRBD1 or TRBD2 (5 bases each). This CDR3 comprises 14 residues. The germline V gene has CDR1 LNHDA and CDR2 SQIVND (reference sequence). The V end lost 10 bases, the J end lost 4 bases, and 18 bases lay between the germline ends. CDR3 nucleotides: TGTGCCACCTCCGGGACCCGTCCCGCAGATACGCAGTATTTT. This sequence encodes CATSGTRPADTQYF. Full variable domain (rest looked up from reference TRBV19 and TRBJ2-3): DGGITQSPKYLFRKEGQNVTLSCEQNLNHDAMYWYRQDPGQGLRLIYYSQIVNDFQKGDIAEGYSVSREKKESFPLTVTSAQKNPTAFYLCATSGTRPADTQYFGPGTRLTVL.

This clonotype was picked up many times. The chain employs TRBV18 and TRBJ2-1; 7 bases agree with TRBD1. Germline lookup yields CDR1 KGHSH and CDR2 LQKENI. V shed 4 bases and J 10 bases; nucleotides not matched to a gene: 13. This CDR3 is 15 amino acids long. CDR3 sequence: CASSRGHERQGEQFF. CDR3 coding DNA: TGTGCCAGCTCACGGGGGCACGAACGACAGGGAGAGCAGTTCTTC.

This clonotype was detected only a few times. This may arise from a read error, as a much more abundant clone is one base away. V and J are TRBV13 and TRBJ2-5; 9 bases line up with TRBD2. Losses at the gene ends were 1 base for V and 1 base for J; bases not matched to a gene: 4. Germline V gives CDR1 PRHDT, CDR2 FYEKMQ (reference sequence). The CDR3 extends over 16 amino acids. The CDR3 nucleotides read TGTGCCAGCAGCTTAGCGGCTAGCGGGGCCCAAGAGACCCAGTACTTC. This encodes CASSLAASGAQETQYF.

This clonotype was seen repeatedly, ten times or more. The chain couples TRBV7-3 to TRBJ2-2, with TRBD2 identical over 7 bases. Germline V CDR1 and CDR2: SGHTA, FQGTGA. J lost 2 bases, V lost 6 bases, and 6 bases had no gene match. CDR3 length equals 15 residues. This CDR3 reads CASSPGLINTGELFF. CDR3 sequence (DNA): TGTGCCAGCAGTCCGGGACTAATAAACACCGGGGAGCTGTTTTTT.

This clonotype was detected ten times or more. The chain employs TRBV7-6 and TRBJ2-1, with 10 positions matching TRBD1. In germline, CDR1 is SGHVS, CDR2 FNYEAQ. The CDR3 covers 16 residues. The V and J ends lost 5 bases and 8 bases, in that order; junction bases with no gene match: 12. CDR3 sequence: CASSVRTGGPLDEQFF. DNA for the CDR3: TGTGCCAGCAGCGTTAGGACAGGGGGACCACTTGATGAGCAGTTCTTC.

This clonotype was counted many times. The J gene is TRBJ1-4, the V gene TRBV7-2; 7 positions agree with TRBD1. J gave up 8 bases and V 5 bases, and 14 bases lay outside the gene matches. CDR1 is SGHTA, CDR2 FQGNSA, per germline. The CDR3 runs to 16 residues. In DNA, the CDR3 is TGTGCCAGCAGCCCTAGAGCGGGAGGGGGCGCGGAAAAACTGTTTTTT. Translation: CASSPRAGGGAEKLFF. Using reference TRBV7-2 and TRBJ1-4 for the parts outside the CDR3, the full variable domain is GAGVSQSPSNKVTEKGKDVELRCDPISGHTALYWYRQSLGQGLEFLIYFQGNSAPDKSGLPSDRFSAERTGGSVSTLTIQRTQQEDSAVYLCASSPRAGGGAEKLFFGSGTQLSVL.

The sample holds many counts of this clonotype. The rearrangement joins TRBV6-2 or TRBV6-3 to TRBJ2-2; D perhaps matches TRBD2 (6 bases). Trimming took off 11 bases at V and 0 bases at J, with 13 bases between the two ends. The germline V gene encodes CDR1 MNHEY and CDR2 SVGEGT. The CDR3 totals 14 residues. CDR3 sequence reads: CAAQPGANTGELFF. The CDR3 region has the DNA TGTGCCGCTCAGCCGGGGGCGAACACCGGGGAGCTGTTTTTT.

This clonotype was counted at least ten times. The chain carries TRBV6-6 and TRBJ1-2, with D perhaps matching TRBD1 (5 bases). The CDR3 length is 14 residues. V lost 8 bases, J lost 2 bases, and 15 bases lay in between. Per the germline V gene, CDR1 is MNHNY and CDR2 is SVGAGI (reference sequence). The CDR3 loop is CASATSGKNYGYTF. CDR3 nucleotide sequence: TGTGCCAGCGCTACTTCAGGGAAAAACTATGGCTACACCTTC.

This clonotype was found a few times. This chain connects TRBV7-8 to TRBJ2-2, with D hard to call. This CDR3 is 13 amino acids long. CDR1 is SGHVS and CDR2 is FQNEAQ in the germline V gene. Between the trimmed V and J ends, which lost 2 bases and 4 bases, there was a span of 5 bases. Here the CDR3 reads CASSLSRTGELFF. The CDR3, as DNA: TGTGCCAGCAGCTTAAGTCGCACCGGGGAGCTGTTTTTT.

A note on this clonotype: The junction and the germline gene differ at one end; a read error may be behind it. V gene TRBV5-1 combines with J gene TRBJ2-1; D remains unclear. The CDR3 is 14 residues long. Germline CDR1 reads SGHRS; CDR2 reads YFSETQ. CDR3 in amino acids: CVSSPRPSYNEQFF. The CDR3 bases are TGCGTCAGCAGCCCCCGGCCCTCTTACAATGAGCAGTTCTTC.

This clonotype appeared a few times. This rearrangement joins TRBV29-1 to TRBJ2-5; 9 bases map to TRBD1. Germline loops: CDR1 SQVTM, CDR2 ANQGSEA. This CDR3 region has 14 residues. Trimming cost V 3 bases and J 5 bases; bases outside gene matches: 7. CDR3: CSVEGTGSLETQYF. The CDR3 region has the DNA TGCAGCGTTGAGGGGACAGGGTCTTTGGAGACCCAGTACTTC.

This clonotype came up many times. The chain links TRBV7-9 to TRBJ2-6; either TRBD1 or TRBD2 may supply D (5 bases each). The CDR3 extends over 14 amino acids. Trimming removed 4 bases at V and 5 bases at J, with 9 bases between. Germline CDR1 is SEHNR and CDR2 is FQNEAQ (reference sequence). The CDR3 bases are TGTGCCAGCAGCTCGGGGCCCTGGGCCAACGTCCTGACTTTC. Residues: CASSSGPWANVLTF.

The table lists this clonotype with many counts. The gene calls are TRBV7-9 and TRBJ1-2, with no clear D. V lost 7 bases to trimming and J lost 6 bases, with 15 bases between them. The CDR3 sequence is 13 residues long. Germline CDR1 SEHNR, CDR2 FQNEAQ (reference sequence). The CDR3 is CASTRLWENGYTF. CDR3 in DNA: TGTGCCAGCACCAGATTATGGGAGAATGGCTACACCTTC.

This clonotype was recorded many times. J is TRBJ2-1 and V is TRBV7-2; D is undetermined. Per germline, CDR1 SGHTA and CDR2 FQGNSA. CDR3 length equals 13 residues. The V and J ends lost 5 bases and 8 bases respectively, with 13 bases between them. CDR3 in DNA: TGTGCCAGCAGCCCGGTTTATTACGATGAGCAGTTCTTC. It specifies CASSPVYYDEQFF. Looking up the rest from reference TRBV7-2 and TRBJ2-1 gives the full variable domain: GAGVSQSPSNKVTEKGKDVELRCDPISGHTALYWYRQSLGQGLEFLIYFQGNSAPDKSGLPSDRFSAERTGGSVSTLTIQRTQQEDSAVYLCASSPVYYDEQFFGPGTRLTVL.

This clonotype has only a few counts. The DNA of the CDR3 is TGTGCTAGTGGTAGCGGGGTAAACACTGAAGCTTTCTTT. Translated, it gives CASGSGVNTEAFF. This chain links TRBV12-5 with TRBJ1-1; no firm D call. The V end lost 5 bases, the J end lost 2 bases, and 9 bases lay between the germline ends. The CDR3 runs 13 residues. CDR1 and CDR2 (germline): LGHNT, FRNRAP.